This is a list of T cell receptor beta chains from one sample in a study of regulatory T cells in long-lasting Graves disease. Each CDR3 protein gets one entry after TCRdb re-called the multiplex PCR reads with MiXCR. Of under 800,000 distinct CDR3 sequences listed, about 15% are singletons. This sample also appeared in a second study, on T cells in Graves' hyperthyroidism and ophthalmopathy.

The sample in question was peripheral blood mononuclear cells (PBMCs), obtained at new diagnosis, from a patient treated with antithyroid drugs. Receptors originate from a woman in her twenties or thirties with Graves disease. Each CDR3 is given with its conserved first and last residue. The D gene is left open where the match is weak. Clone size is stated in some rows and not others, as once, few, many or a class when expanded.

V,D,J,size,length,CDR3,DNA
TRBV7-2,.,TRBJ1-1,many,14,CASSLNYGYTEAFF,TGTGCCAGCAGCTTAAATTACGGTTACACTGAAGCTTTCTTT
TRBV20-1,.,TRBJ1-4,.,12,CSARTGNEKLFF,TGCAGTGCAAGGACCGGTAATGAAAAACTGTTTTTT
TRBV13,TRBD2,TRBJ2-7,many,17,CASSYRLAGGNLYEQYF,TGTGCCAGCAGCTACCGACTAGCGGGAGGGAACCTCTACGAGCAGTACTTC
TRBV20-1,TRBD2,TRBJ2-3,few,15,CSARRLAGAPDTQYF,TGCAGTGCTAGACGACTAGCGGGAGCCCCAGATACGCAGTATTTT
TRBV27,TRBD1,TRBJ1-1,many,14,CASGRQGYNTEAFF,TGTGCCAGCGGCAGACAGGGTTATAACACTGAAGCTTTCTTT
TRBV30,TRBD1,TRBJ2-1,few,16,CAWSSQDRGWYNEQFF,TGTGCCTGGAGCTCCCAAGACAGGGGCTGGTACAATGAGCAGTTCTTC
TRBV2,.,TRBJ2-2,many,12,CACPADTGELFF,TGTGCCTGTCCGGCTGATACCGGGGAGCTGTTTTTT
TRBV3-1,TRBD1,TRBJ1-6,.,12,CASSFRTGPPHF,TGTGCCAGCAGCTTCCGGACAGGGCCGCCTCACTTT
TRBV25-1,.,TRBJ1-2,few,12,CASSEFKGGYTF,TGTGCCAGCAGTGAATTTAAGGGAGGCTACACCTTC
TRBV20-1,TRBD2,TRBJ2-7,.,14,CSARRREVKYEQYF,TGCAGTGCTAGGCGGCGGGAGGTGAAGTACGAGCAGTACTTC
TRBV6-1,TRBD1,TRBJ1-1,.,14,CASSQTGGSFEAFF,TGTGCCAGCAGTCAAACAGGGGGCTCTTTTGAAGCTTTCTTT
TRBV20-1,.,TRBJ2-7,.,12,CSAREAVYEQYF,TGCAGTGCTAGAGAGGCGGTTTACGAGCAGTACTTC
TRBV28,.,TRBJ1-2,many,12,CASSSSLGGYTF,TGTGCCAGCAGTTCTTCCCTCGGTGGCTACACCTTC
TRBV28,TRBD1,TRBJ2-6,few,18,CASIPSTGAQPGANVLTF,TGTGCCAGCATCCCCTCCACAGGGGCCCAACCTGGGGCCAACGTCCTGACTTTC
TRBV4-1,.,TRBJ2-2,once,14,CASSQEPPYGELFF,TGCGCCAGCAGCCAAGAGCCCCCTTACGGGGAGCTGTTTTTT
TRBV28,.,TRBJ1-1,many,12,CASSPGPRAAFF,TGTGCCAGCAGTCCCGGGCCTAGGGCGGCTTTCTTT
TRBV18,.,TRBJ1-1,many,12,CASSSPNTEAFF,TGTGCCAGCTCAAGCCCGAACACTGAAGCTTTCTTT
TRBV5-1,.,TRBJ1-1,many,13,CASSLAVGTEAFF,TGCGCCAGCAGCTTGGCCGTAGGGACTGAAGCTTTCTTT
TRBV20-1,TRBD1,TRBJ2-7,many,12,CSAGDSSYEQYF,TGCAGTGCTGGGGACAGCTCCTACGAGCAGTACTTC
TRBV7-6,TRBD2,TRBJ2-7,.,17,CASSLGAAGGKGYEQYF,TGTGCCAGCAGCTTAGGCGCAGCGGGAGGGAAAGGATACGAGCAGTACTTC
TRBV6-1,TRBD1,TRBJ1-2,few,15,CASSGTTGANYGYTF,TGTGCCAGCAGTGGGACGACAGGGGCTAACTATGGCTACACCTTC
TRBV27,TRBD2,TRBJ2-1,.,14,CASSSTSGVNEQFF,TGTGCCAGCAGTTCGACTAGCGGGGTTAATGAGCAGTTCTTC
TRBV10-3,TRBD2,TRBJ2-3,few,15,CAISGLAGVVYTQYF,TGTGCCATCAGTGGGCTAGCGGGAGTGGTTTATACGCAGTATTTT
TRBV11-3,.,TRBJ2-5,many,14,CASSLGTEQETQYF,TGTGCCAGCAGCTTAGGGACAGAACAAGAGACCCAGTACTTC
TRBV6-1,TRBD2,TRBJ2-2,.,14,CASRGGRRGGELFF,TGTGCCAGCAGAGGCGGGAGACGGGGCGGGGAGCTGTTTTTT
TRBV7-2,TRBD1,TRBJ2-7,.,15,CASSTNGQGIYEQYF,TGTGCCAGCAGCACCAATGGACAGGGGATCTACGAGCAGTACTTC
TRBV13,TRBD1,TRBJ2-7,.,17,CASSYKLTTGGGYEQYF,TGTGCCAGCAGCTATAAACTCACTACAGGGGGCGGCTACGAGCAGTACTTC
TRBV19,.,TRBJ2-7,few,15,CASRTGSARSGEQYF,TGTGCCAGTAGAACCGGCTCGGCGCGGTCGGGAGAGCAGTACTTC
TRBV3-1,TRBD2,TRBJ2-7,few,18,CASSQVRLAGGSSYEQYF,TGTGCCAGCAGCCAAGTTCGGCTAGCGGGAGGATCCTCCTACGAGCAGTACTTC
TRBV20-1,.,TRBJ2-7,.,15,CSARDLGGWAYEQYF,TGCAGTGCTAGAGATTTAGGGGGTTGGGCCTACGAGCAGTACTTC
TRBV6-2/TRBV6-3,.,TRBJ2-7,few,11,CASMTSYEQYF,TGTGCCAGCATGACTAGCTACGAGCAGTACTTC
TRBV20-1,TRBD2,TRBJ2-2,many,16,CSAKEPSGANTGELFF,TGCAGTGCTAAGGAACCAAGCGGGGCGAACACCGGGGAGCTGTTTTTT
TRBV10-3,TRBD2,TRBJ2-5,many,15,CAISEAGVKLETQYF,TGTGCCATCAGTGAGGCGGGAGTTAAACTAGAGACCCAGTACTTC
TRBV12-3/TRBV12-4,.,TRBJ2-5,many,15,CASSWHGNDQETQYF,TGTGCCAGCAGTTGGCATGGTAACGACCAAGAGACCCAGTACTTC
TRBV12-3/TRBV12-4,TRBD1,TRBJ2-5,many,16,CASSFWDRGPAETQYF,TGTGCCAGCAGTTTTTGGGACAGGGGGCCAGCGGAGACCCAGTACTTC
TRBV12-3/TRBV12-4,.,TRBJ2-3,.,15,CASSAGVLDTDTQYF,TGTGCCAGCAGTGCAGGGGTTTTAGACACAGATACGCAGTATTTT
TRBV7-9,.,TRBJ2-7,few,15,CASSLNLLGLGEQYF,TGTGCCAGCAGCTTAAATTTACTGGGGTTGGGCGAGCAGTACTTC
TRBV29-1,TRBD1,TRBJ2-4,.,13,CSGVTGAKNIQYF,TGCAGCGGGGTGACAGGGGCCAAAAACATTCAGTACTTC
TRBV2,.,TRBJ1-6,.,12,CASSAYGSPLHF,TGTGCCAGCAGTGCTTATGGTTCACCCCTCCACTTT
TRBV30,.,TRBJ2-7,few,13,CALEGVLGYEQYF,TGTGCCTTGGAAGGGGTTTTAGGGTACGAGCAGTACTTC
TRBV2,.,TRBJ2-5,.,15,CASSGRDTPQETQYF,TGTGCCAGCAGTGGACGGGACACCCCACAAGAGACCCAGTACTTC
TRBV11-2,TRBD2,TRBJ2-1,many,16,CASSLELAGKNNEQFF,TGTGCCAGCAGCCTCGAACTAGCGGGAAAGAACAATGAGCAGTTCTTC